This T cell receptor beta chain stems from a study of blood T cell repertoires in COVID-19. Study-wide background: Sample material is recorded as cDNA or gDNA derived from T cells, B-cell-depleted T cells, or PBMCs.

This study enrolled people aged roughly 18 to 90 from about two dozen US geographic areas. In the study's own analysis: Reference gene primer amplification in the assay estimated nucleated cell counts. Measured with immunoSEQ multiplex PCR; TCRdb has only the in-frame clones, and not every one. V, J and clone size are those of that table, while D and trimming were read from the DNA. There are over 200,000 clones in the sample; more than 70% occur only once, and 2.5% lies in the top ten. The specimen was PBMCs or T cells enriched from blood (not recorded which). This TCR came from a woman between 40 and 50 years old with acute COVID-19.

The CDR3 region has the DNA TGCGCCAGCAGCCAAGAAGTGGCTAGCGGGAGTCGATCGGGTACGCAGTATTTT. Translated: CASSQEVASGSRSGTQYF. The V and J genes are TRBV4-3 and TRBJ2-3; 10 nucleotides line up with TRBD2. J lost 8 bases, V lost 0 bases, and 14 bases had no gene match. CDR3 length equals 18 residues. Germline assignment: CDR1 LGHNA and CDR2 YSLEER.